These T cell receptor beta chains were read from a single sample in a study of Graves' ophthalmopathy and Graves' hyperthyroidism. A single record per CDR3 protein comes from TCRdb applying MiXCR to the multiplex PCR reads. This table holds over a million distinct CDR3 sequences, roughly 35% found once. The specimen was peripheral blood or thyroid tissue (not recorded which). The source is an adult man with Graves' hyperthyroidism. CDR3s leave out the opening cysteine and the closing phenylalanine or tryptophan. D genes are given only for firm matches. Only some rows state a clone size, as once, few, many or a class for expanded clones.

v_call	d_call	j_call	clone_size	cdr3_aa
TRBV20-1	NA	TRBJ2-5	NA	SARGGAAAQY
TRBV10-3	TRBD2	TRBJ2-7	NA	AINGGGRDEQY
TRBV12-3/TRBV12-4	NA	TRBJ1-5	many	ASSTQPWQPQH
TRBV20-1	TRBD2	TRBJ2-7	NA	SAEVLAEGY
TRBV9	TRBD1	TRBJ1-2	NA	ASSDKQGMSVGYT
TRBV28	TRBD1	TRBJ1-1	NA	ASSSQGASTEAF
TRBV10-3	NA	TRBJ2-7	few	AGSYGREQY
TRBV11-2	NA	TRBJ1-2	NA	ASLLDSSRQLKPYGYT
TRBV12-3/TRBV12-4	TRBD1	TRBJ2-7	few	ASSLDGTGAGEQY
TRBV3-1	NA	TRBJ2-5	few	ASSQRTQQETQY
TRBV2	NA	TRBJ2-5	many	ASIHGRGETQY
TRBV15	NA	TRBJ1-2	NA	ATSREARGNGYT
TRBV5-1	NA	TRBJ1-5	NA	AIQGFNQPQH
TRBV20-1	NA	TRBJ2-7	many	SARDGRSLSYEQY
TRBV12-3/TRBV12-4	NA	TRBJ2-7	few	ASGERTKALEQY
TRBV7-2	NA	TRBJ2-2	few	ASSFRSGELF
TRBV20-1	TRBD2	TRBJ2-7	NA	SASGLAGPSYEQY
TRBV6-1	NA	TRBJ1-6	few	ASSYSGLIGSPLH
TRBV25-1	TRBD2	TRBJ2-5	NA	ESSGPQY
TRBV7-3	NA	TRBJ2-2	many	ASSLTSATLGTGELF
TRBV29-1	TRBD1	TRBJ2-6	many	SVYRGSGANVLT
TRBV7-6	NA	TRBJ2-5	many	ASSLASEAGTQY
TRBV29-1	NA	TRBJ2-7	once	SVAALAGGREQY
TRBV7-6	NA	TRBJ1-4	many	ASSPVLGGVLF
TRBV10-3	TRBD1	TRBJ1-5	few	AIRGQGSLNQPQH
TRBV20-1	TRBD1	TRBJ1-1	many	SARHSTGGNTEAF